The 18 T cell receptor beta chains reported below all come from one sample, sequenced in a study of spatial heterogeneity in lung cancer (dated by TCRdb to between 2018 and 2020). The time point tag for this specimen amounts to: sample taken at primary tumor resection. Receptor libraries were prepared by 5' RACE. TCRdb shows the sequencer as NextSeq 500. Through fastp at Q25 and MiXCR, TCRdb rebuilt clones from the public reads, retaining in-frame beta chains. Identical CDR3 protein sequences are pooled into one entry, listed with their most common genes and DNA. A total of tens of thousands of distinct CDR3 sequences appear in this sample, just over 3% of them only once. The ten most abundant clones make up around 36% of the sample. This specimen consisted of normal lung tissue next to the tumor, obtained at surgery. These receptors were collected from a male donor with early-stage non-small cell lung cancer.

This clonotype was picked up many times. The rearrangement joins TRBV18 to TRBJ2-7, with D perhaps matching TRBD2 (5 bases). V dropped 5 bases and J dropped 2 bases, with 13 bases sitting between them. The CDR3 length is 14 residues. The germline V gene encodes CDR1 KGHSH and CDR2 LQKENI. CDR3: CASSTRGLPYEQYF. CDR3 nucleotide sequence: TGTGCCAGCTCAACGAGAGGACTGCCCTACGAGCAGTACTTC.

This clonotype was detected ten times or more. This chain connects TRBV7-8 to TRBJ1-2; 8 nucleotides align to TRBD1. With 4 bases clipped from V and 4 bases from J, the junction kept 8 bases outside the gene matches. In germline, CDR1 is SGHVS, CDR2 FQNEAQ. The CDR3 sequence is 15 residues long. CDR3 loop: CASSSPDRASYGYTF. The CDR3 coding sequence is TGTGCCAGCAGCTCACCGGACAGGGCGAGCTATGGCTACACCTTC. Looking up the rest from reference TRBV7-8 and TRBJ1-2 gives the full variable domain: GAGVSQSPRYKVAKRGQDVALRCDPISGHVSLFWYQQALGQGPEFLTYFQNEAQLDKSGLPSDRFFAERPEGSVSTLKIQRTQQEDSAVYLCASSSPDRASYGYTFGSGTRLTVV.

The table lists this clonotype with many counts. The chain uses TRBV5-1 and TRBJ1-1; 7 bases are shared with TRBD1. This CDR3 spans 15 amino acids. Trimming at V came to 5 bases and at J to 5 bases, leaving 12 bases not matched to a gene. Per germline, CDR1 SGHRS and CDR2 YFSETQ. The CDR3 loop is CASSSGVAGGTEAFF. The DNA for the CDR3 is TGCGCCAGCAGTTCGGGCGTAGCAGGGGGGACTGAAGCTTTCTTT.

This clonotype was observed many times. The chain combines TRBV5-1 with TRBJ1-1, with a weak D call TRBD1 (6 bases). This CDR3 is built from 14 residues. V dropped 3 bases and J dropped 2 bases, with 11 bases sitting between them. Germline-derived CDR1 and CDR2 are SGHRS and YFSETQ. The CDR3 DNA reads as TGCGCCAGCAGCTACCAACAGGGTAACACTGAAGCTTTCTTT. It is translated as CASSYQQGNTEAFF.

This clonotype was observed many times. The rearrangement uses TRBV4-1 and TRBJ1-1, with D maybe TRBD1 (6 bases). V was pared by 11 bases and J by 4 bases, with 14 bases between. CDR1 MGHRA and CDR2 YSYEKL come from the germline V gene. CDR3 size: 12 residues. CDR3 region: CAVSVGGTEAFF. The CDR3 DNA reads as TGCGCCGTAAGCGTAGGGGGCACTGAAGCTTTCTTT.

The genes are TRBV14 and TRBJ2-1, with 9 bases matching TRBD1. The CDR3 runs 17 residues. CDR1 is SGHDN and CDR2 is FVKESK in the germline V gene. V was pared by 2 bases and J by 9 bases, with 14 bases of the junction left unmatched. DNA for the CDR3: TGTGCCAGCAGCCAAATGCCCGTGGGGACAGGGTCCAGTGAGCAGTTCTTC. Its protein is CASSQMPVGTGSSEQFF.

This clonotype was counted many times. This chain uses TRBV28 with TRBJ1-2; possible D gene TRBD1, 6 bases. There are 13 residues in the CDR3. V shed 3 bases and J shed 8 bases, with 13 bases lying between them. Germline CDR1 is MDHEN and CDR2 is SYDVKM. CDR3 in DNA: TGTGCCAGCAGTTTTAATGGGGGCGAAGGCTACACCTTC. It translates to CASSFNGGEGYTF.

Comments on this clonotype: At one end the junction does not follow the germline gene, possibly because of a read error. The chain employs TRBV24-1 and TRBJ2-3, with D tentatively TRBD1 (5 bases). The CDR3 covers 11 residues. CDR1 is KGHDR and CDR2 is SFDVKD in the germline V gene. The CDR3 reads CVTSSGLTQYF. The CDR3 DNA sequence: TGTGTCACCAGTTCAGGGCTTACGCAGTATTTT.

In this sample, this clonotype turned up many times. The J gene is TRBJ1-5, the V gene TRBV18; D remains unclear. This CDR3 is built from 13 residues. Germline CDR1 KGHSH, CDR2 LQKENI. V lost 4 bases, J lost 1 base, and 5 bases lay in between. CDR3 in amino acids: CASSQTSNQPQHF. The CDR3 DNA reads as TGTGCCAGCTCACAGACCAGCAATCAGCCCCAGCATTTT.

This clonotype was counted at least ten times. This chain joins TRBV7-9 and TRBJ2-7; TRBD1 aligns across 7 bases. Germline CDR1 is SEHNR and CDR2 is FQNEAQ (reference sequence). V lost 5 bases and J lost 3; bases outside the gene matches: 4. The CDR3 sequence is 13 residues long. The CDR3 here is CASSMGQNYEQYF. The CDR3 nucleotides read TGTGCCAGCAGCATGGGACAGAACTACGAGCAGTACTTC.

This clonotype came up many times. This chain joins TRBV3-1 and TRBJ2-2; D remains unclear. CDR1 LGHDT and CDR2 YNNKEL come from the germline V gene (reference sequence). V lost 1 base, J lost 7 bases, and 1 base lay in between. The CDR3 consists of 11 residues. CDR3 sequence (DNA): TGTGCCAGCAGCCAAGTCGGGGAGCTGTTTTTT. Protein: CASSQVGELFF.

This clonotype was recorded at least ten times. The chain employs TRBV6-5 and TRBJ2-7; possibly TRBD2 for D (5 bases). This CDR3 contains 14 residues. The V and J ends lost 8 bases and 0 bases respectively, with 14 bases between them. Per the germline V gene, CDR1 is MNHEY and CDR2 is SVGAGI. CDR3 sequence: CASRSQGSSYEQYF. The CDR3 bases are TGTGCCAGCCGTTCACAAGGGAGCTCCTACGAGCAGTACTTC.

The table lists this clonotype with many counts. The chain combines TRBV12-3 or TRBV12-4 with TRBJ2-2; D uncertain. Trimming cost V 6 bases and J 4 bases, with 30 bases left between them. The CDR3 totals 20 residues. The CDR3 sequence is CASRDTEVVGRAEGTGELFF. CDR3 coding DNA: TGTGCCAGCAGGGATACTGAGGTCGTTGGACGGGCGGAAGGCACCGGGGAGCTGTTTTTT.

Many counts were recorded for this clonotype. The chain carries TRBV7-2 and TRBJ2-3, with TRBD1 matching 7 bases. The V gene's germline CDR1 is SGHTA and CDR2 FQGNSA. The CDR3 sequence is 14 residues long. With 3 bases clipped from V and 4 bases from J, the junction kept 4 bases outside the gene matches. The chain's CDR3 is CASSFDRVADTQYF. The CDR3, as DNA: TGTGCCAGCAGCTTTGACAGGGTGGCAGATACGCAGTATTTT.

This clonotype has a count of ten or more. The rearrangement uses TRBV2 and TRBJ1-5, with TRBD1 matching over 9 bases. J gave up 2 bases and V 6 bases, and 2 bases lay outside the gene matches. The CDR3 covers 14 residues. Looked up from germline, CDR1 is SNHLY and CDR2 is FYNNEI. DNA of the CDR3: TGTGCCAGCAGCTGGACAGGGGGCAATCAGCCCCAGCATTTT. This encodes CASSWTGGNQPQHF.

In this sample, this clonotype turned up many times. The rearrangement links TRBV11-1 to TRBJ2-3; D tentatively reads TRBD1 or TRBD2 (5 bases each). Trimming pared 4 bases from V and 8 bases from J, leaving 16 bases between. CDR3 length: 14 amino acids. From germline, CDR1 is SGHAT and CDR2 FQDESV (reference sequence). CDR3 amino acids: CASSSIQGTSTQYF. CDR3 in DNA: TGTGCCAGCAGCTCGATCCAAGGGACCAGTACGCAGTATTTT.

This clonotype was seen ten or more times. The chain couples TRBV7-3 to TRBJ2-1; the match to TRBD1 covers 7 bases. V trimming: 6 bases; J trimming: 1 base; junction bases outside the gene matches: 6. In germline, CDR1 is SGHTA, CDR2 FQGTGA. The CDR3 has 15 amino acids. The CDR3 sequence is CASSIGQASYNEQFF. DNA of the CDR3: TGTGCCAGCAGTATTGGACAGGCTTCCTACAATGAGCAGTTCTTC. The full variable domain, completed using reference TRBV7-3 and TRBJ2-1, is GAGVSQTPSNKVTEKGKYVELRCDPISGHTALYWYRQSLGQGPEFLIYFQGTGAADDSGLPNDRFFAVRPEGSVSTLKIQRTERGDSAVYLCASSIGQASYNEQFFGPGTRLTVL.

This clonotype was seen at least ten times. The chain combines TRBV12-3 or TRBV12-4 with TRBJ1-1; TRBD1 is a possible D gene (5 bases). V dropped 8 bases and J dropped 3 bases, with 19 bases sitting between them. The CDR3 runs 15 residues. Here the CDR3 reads CASRKREGRDTEAFF. The CDR3 nucleotides read TGTGCCAGCCGTAAACGGGAGGGGAGGGACACTGAAGCTTTCTTT.